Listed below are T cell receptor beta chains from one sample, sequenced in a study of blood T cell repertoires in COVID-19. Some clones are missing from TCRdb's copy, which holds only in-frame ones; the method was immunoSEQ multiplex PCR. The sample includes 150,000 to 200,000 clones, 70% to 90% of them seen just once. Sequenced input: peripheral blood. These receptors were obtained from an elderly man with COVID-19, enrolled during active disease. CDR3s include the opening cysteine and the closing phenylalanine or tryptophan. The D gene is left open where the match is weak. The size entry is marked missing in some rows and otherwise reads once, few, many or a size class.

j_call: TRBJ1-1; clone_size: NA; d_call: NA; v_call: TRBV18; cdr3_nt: TGTGCCAGCTCAAGGACAGTGAACACTGAAGCTTTCTTT; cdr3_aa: CASSRTVNTEAFF
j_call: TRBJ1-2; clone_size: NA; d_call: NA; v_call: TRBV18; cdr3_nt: TGTGCCAGCTCGACAGGCATATCCAACTATGGCTACACCTTC; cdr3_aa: CASSTGISNYGYTF
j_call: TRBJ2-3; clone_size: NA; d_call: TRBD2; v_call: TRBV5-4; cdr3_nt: TGTGCCAGCAGGGGAAAAGCGGGGGCATCTAGCACAGATACGCAGTATTTT; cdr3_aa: CASRGKAGASSTDTQYF
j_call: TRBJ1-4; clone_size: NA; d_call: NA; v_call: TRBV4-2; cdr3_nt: TGTGCCAGCAGCCAAGATGCCGGGGGGCGTCATGAAAAACTGTTTTTT; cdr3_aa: CASSQDAGGRHEKLFF
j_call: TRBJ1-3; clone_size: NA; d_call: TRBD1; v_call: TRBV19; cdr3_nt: TGTGCCAGTAGTATTGACAGGGGTCTCGAAAACACCATATATTTT; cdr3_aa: CASSIDRGLENTIYF
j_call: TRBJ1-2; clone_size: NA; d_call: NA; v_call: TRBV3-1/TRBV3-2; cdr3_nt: TGTGCCAGTAGGGGTCTAAACTATGGCTACACCTTC; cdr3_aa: CASRGLNYGYTF
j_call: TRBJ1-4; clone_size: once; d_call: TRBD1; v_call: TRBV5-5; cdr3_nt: TGTGCCAGCAGCTTCTGGACAGGGGACCAGGGAAAACTGTTTTTT; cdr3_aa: CASSFWTGDQGKLFF
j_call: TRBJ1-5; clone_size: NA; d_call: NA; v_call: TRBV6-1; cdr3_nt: TGTGCCAGCAGTGAGTACAGGGCGGATCAGCCCCAGCATTTT; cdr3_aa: CASSEYRADQPQHF
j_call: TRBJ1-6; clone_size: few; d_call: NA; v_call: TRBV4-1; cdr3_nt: TGCGCCAGCAGCCGGGAAGACTCGGGAGGCCGAGCACCCCTCCACTTT; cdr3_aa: CASSREDSGGRAPLHF
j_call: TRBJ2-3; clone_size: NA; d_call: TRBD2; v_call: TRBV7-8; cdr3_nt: TGTGCCAGCAGCTTAAGGCTAGCGGGACCTTACACAGATACGCAGTATTTT; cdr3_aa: CASSLRLAGPYTDTQYF
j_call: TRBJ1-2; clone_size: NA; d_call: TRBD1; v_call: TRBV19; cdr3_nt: TGTGCCAGTAGTCGTCAGACCGGGACAGGGGCTGGAGGCTACACCTTC; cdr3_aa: CASSRQTGTGAGGYTF
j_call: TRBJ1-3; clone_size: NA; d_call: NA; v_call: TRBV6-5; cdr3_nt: TGTGCCAGCACCGGACAGCGCCTAGGAAACACCATATATTTT; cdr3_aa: CASTGQRLGNTIYF
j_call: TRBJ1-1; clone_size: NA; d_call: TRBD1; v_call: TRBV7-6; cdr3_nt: TGTGCCAGCAGCTCGGACAGGGGGAAGTTGAACACTGAAGCTTTCTTT; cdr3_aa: CASSSDRGKLNTEAFF
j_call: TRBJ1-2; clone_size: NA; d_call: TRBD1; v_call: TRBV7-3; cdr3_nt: TGTGCCAGCAGCCCCGGGACAGGGGGATATGGCTACACCTTC; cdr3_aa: CASSPGTGGYGYTF
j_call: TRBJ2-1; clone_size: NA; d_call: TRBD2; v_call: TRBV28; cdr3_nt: TGTGCCAGCAGTTTTGTGCGGGGGTTGAACTACAATGAGCAGTTCTTC; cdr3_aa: CASSFVRGLNYNEQFF
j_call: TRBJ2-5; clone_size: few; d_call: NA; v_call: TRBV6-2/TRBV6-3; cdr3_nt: TGTGCCAGCAGTTATGCAGGTGCAGAGACCCAGTACTTC; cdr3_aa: CASSYAGAETQYF
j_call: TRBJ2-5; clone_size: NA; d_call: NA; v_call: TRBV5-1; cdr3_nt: TGCGCCAGCAGCCCGACAGGCAACCAAGAGACCCAGTACTTC; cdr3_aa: CASSPTGNQETQYF
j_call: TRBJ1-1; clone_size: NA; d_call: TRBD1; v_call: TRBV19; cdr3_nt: TGTGCCAGTAACCCGGGACAGCGACCGTCAGCCCCTTTCTTT; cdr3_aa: CASNPGQRPSAPFF
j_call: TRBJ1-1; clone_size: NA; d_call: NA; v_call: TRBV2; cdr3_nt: TGTGCCAGCAAGGGGGACCAAAACACTGAAGCTTTCTTT; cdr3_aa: CASKGDQNTEAFF
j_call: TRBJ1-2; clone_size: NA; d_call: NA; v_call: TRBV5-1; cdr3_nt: TGCGCCAGCAGCTACGGAACAGAGACTGGCTACACCTTC; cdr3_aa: CASSYGTETGYTF
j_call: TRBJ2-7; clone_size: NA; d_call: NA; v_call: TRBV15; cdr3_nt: TGTGCCACCAGCAGAGATCGCCACCAGGGGTATGAGCAGTACTTC; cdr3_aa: CATSRDRHQGYEQYF
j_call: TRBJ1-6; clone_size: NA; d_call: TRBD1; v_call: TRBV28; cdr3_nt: TGTGCCAGCAGTTTGACAGGGCCTAATTCACCCCTCCACTTT; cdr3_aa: CASSLTGPNSPLHF
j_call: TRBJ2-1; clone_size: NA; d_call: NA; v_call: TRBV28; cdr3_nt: TGTGCCAGCAGTTTAACCACAGGTGAGCAGTTCTTC; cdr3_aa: CASSLTTGEQFF
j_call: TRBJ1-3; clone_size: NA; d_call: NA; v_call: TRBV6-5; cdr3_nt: TGTGCCAGCAGACCAACAGGGAGCTCTGGAAACACCATATATTTT; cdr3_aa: CASRPTGSSGNTIYF
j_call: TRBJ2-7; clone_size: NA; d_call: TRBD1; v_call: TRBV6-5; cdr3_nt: TGTGCCAGCAGTTTCCGGGACAGGGTTTACGAGCAGTACTTC; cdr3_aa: CASSFRDRVYEQYF
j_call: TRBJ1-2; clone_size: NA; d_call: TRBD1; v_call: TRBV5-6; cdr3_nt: TGTGCCAGCAGCTTGGAGGAAGTAGGGGGCTGGGTTGGCTACACCTTC; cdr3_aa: CASSLEEVGGWVGYTF
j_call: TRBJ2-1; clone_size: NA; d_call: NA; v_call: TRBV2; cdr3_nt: TGTGCCAGCGTGGCCTCGGGTAGCTCCTACAATGAGCAGTTCTTC; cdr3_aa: CASVASGSSYNEQFF
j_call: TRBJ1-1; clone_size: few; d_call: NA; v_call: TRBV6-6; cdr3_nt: TGTGCCAGCAGTTACACTTCTAAGAGAAAGAACACTGAAGCTTTCTTT; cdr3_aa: CASSYTSKRKNTEAFF
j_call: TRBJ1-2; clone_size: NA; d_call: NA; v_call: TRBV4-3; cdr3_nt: TGCGCCAGCAGCCAAGAGGGGAGGCTTGGCTACACCTTC; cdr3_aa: CASSQEGRLGYTF
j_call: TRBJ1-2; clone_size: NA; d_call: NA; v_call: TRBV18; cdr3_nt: TGTGCCAGCTCACCGGAACAGAACTATGGCTACACCTTC; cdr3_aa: CASSPEQNYGYTF
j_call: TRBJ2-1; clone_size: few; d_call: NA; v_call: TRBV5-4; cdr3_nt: TGTGCCAGCAGCTTGGGGGGGCCCTACAATGAGCAGTTCTTC; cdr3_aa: CASSLGGPYNEQFF
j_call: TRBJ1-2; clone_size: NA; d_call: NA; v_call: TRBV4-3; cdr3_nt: TGCGCCAGCAGCCAAGGGGCCAGGGTTAACTATGGCTACACCTTC; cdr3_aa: CASSQGARVNYGYTF
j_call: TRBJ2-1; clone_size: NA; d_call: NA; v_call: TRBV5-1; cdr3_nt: TGCGCCAGCAGCCCAGTGGGCCATGAGCAGTTCTTC; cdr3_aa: CASSPVGHEQFF
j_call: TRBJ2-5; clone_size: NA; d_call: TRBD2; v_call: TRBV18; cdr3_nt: TGTGCCAGCTCCCCAAGCGGGGTTGAGACCCAGTACTTC; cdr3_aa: CASSPSGVETQYF
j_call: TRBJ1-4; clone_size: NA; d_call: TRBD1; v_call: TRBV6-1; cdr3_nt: TGTGCCAGCAGTGAAAACGGGGACAGGGAAAGTGAAAAACTGTTTTTT; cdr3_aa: CASSENGDRESEKLFF
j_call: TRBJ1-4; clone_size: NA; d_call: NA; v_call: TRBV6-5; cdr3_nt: TGTGCCAGTTTATATGAAAAACTGTTTTTT; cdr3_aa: CASLYEKLFF
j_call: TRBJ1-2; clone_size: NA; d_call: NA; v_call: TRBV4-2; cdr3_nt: TGTGCCAGCAGCCAAGGAACGGCGGGGTCGAACTATGGCTACACCTTC; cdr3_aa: CASSQGTAGSNYGYTF
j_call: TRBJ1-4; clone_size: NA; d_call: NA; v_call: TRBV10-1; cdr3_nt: TGCGCCAGCACCCGGGGGGAAAAACTGTTTTTT; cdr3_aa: CASTRGEKLFF
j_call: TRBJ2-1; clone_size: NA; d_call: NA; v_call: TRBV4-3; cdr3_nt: TGCGCCAGCAGCCAAGAGGCCAGTCCCCCGGGTAATGAGCAGTTCTTC; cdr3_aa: CASSQEASPPGNEQFF
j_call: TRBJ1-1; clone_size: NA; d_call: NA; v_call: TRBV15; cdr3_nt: TGTGCCACCAGCAGCCACAGGGAACCTGGAGCTTTCTTT; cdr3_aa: CATSSHREPGAFF
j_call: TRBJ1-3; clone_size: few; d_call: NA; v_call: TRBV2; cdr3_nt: TGTGCCAGCAGTGACGGGATAGACTCTGGAAACACCATATATTTT; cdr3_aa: CASSDGIDSGNTIYF
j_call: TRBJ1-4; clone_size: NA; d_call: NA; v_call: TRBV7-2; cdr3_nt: TGTGCCAGCAGCTTTGGACTATCGGGGGAAAAACTGTTTTTT; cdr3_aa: CASSFGLSGEKLFF
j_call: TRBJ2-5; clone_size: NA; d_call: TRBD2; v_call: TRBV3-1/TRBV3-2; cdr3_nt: TGTGCCAGCAGCCCCTCTAGCGGGGGGGCCCCGGTAAAGACCCAGTACTTC; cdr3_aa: CASSPSSGGAPVKTQYF
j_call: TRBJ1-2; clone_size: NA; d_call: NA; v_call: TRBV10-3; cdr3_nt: TGTGCCATCAGCGCAGGGCAAGGCTACACCTTC; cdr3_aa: CAISAGQGYTF
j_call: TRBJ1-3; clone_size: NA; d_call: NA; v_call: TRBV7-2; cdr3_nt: TGTGCCAGCAGCTGGACAGTCTCTGGAAACACCATATATTTT; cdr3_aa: CASSWTVSGNTIYF
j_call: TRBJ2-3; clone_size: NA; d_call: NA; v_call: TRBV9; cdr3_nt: TGTGCCAGCAGCGTAGCTAGCGCCAGCACAGATACGCAGTATTTT; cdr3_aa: CASSVASASTDTQYF